The 28 T cell receptor beta chains presented below share a single source sample, sequenced in a study of blood T cell repertoires in COVID-19. Only in-frame clones appear in the TCRdb table, and some are missing; sequencing was by immunoSEQ multiplex PCR. Altogether 400,000 or so clones are present, around 90% being singletons, with the ten largest covering more than 0.55%. Material for sequencing was PBMCs or T cells enriched from blood (not recorded which). Receptors were obtained from a man younger than 30 who had recovered from COVID-19.

This chain links TRBV3-1 (or the pseudogene TRBV3-2) with TRBJ2-7; possibly TRBD2 for D (5 bases). In germline, CDR1 is LGHDT, CDR2 YNNKEL (reference sequence). V was clipped by 1 base and J by 4 bases, with 14 bases between them. This CDR3 is built from 15 residues. CDR3 coding DNA: TGTGCCAGCAGCCAAGGAGCTCTCAGAGGGTACGAGCAGTACTTC. The encoded protein is CASSQGALRGYEQYF.

This clone was detected a few times. The chain recombines TRBV9 with TRBJ1-6; no clear D. V was cut by 1 base and J by 0 bases, with 11 bases left in between. This CDR3 region has 17 residues. The V gene's germline CDR1 is SGDLS and CDR2 YYNGEE. DNA of the CDR3: TGTGCCAGCAGCGTACGAGATAGAAGCTCCTATAATTCACCCCTCCACTTT. The encoded protein is CASSVRDRSSYNSPLHF. Complete variable domain (other parts from reference TRBV9 and TRBJ1-6): DSGVTQTPKHLITATGQRVTLRCSPRSGDLSVYWYQQSLDQGLQFLIQYYNGEERAKGNILERFSAQQFPDLHSELNLSSLELGDSALYFCASSVRDRSSYNSPLHFGNGTRLTVT.

The V gene is TRBV13, the J gene TRBJ1-2; TRBD1 matches 9 bases. This CDR3 comprises 14 residues. The V gene's germline CDR1 is PRHDT and CDR2 FYEKMQ (reference sequence). V was clipped by 5 bases and J by 8 bases; unmatched bases: 9. The DNA of the CDR3 is TGTGCCAGCAGCCAGCAACAGGGGGCGGTCGGCTACACCTTC. As protein: CASSQQQGAVGYTF. Full variable domain (rest looked up from reference TRBV13 and TRBJ1-2): AAGVIQSPRHLIKEKRETATLKCYPIPRHDTVYWYQQGPGQDPQFLISFYEKMQSDKGSIPDRFSAQQFSDYHSELNMSSLELGDSALYFCASSQQQGAVGYTFGSGTRLTVV.

This chain connects TRBV28 to TRBJ1-6, with 8 bases that match TRBD1. V shed 5 bases, J shed 9 bases, and the junction held 6 bases outside the gene matches. The CDR3 totals 14 residues. Germline CDR1 and CDR2: MDHEN and SYDVKM. The CDR3 loop is CASSLGQGGSPLHF. The CDR3 DNA reads TGTGCCAGCAGTCTCGGACAGGGAGGTTCACCCCTCCACTTT. The whole variable domain, remainder taken from reference TRBV28 and TRBJ1-6, is DVKVTQSSRYLVKRTGEKVFLECVQDMDHENMFWYRQDPGLGLRLIYFSYDVKMKEKGDIPEGYSVSREKKERFSLILESASTNQTSMYLCASSLGQGGSPLHFGNGTRLTVT.

The chain has TRBV2 and TRBJ2-5; 15 bases line up with TRBD2. V gave up 6 bases and J gave up 1 base; unmatched junction bases: 6. The CDR3 loop spans 17 amino acids. CDR1 SNHLY and CDR2 FYNNEI come from the germline V gene. The CDR3 is CASRIGLAGGVQETQYF. As DNA, the CDR3 is TGTGCCAGCAGAATAGGACTAGCGGGGGGGGTCCAAGAGACCCAGTACTTC.

This rearrangement joins TRBV27 to TRBJ2-1, with D perhaps matching TRBD2 (5 bases). The CDR3 has 14 residues. Germline CDR1 MNHEY, CDR2 SMNVEV (reference sequence). Trimming stripped 0 bases from V and 7 bases from J, with 10 bases between. The CDR3 here is CASSLSRTGNEQFF. In nucleotides, the CDR3 is TGTGCCAGCAGTTTATCGAGGACGGGGAATGAGCAGTTCTTC.

This chain links TRBV5-1 with TRBJ2-7; D unclear. The CDR3 has 13 amino acids. CDR1 and CDR2 (germline): SGHRS, YFSETQ. V lost 4 bases to trimming and J lost 3 bases, with 11 bases between them. This chain's CDR3 is CASSEAAFYEQYF. The DNA of the CDR3 is TGCGCCAGCAGCGAGGCGGCATTCTACGAGCAGTACTTC.

The V and J genes are TRBV30 and TRBJ1-1; 7 positions agree with TRBD1. The V gene's germline CDR1 is GTSNPN and CDR2 SVGIG (reference sequence). The CDR3 runs to 16 residues. Unmatched junction bases numbered 11, after V lost 0 bases and J lost 4 bases. The DNA for the CDR3 is TGTGCCTGGAGTGTAGGAGGGACAGTTGGAAGCACTGAAGCTTTCTTT. Residues: CAWSVGGTVGSTEAFF.

The chain carries TRBV9 and TRBJ2-2; D is possibly TRBD2 (6 bases). Trimming stripped 4 bases from V and 5 bases from J, with 9 bases between. Germline lookup yields CDR1 SGDLS and CDR2 YYNGEE. The CDR3 covers 13 residues. The CDR3: CASSIGGTGELFF. CDR3 nucleotides: TGTGCCAGCAGCATAGGAGGGACCGGGGAGCTGTTTTTT.

The genes are TRBV29-1 and TRBJ2-6, with D hard to call. This CDR3 has 13 amino acids. CDR1 and CDR2 (germline): SQVTM, ANQGSEA. V lost 4 bases and J 0 bases, leaving 4 bases between the germline ends. CDR3 sequence reads: CSVVSSGANVLTF. The CDR3 bases are TGCAGCGTTGTCAGCTCTGGGGCCAACGTCCTGACTTTC.

V and J are TRBV25-1 and TRBJ2-7, with TRBD1 matching over 7 bases. Germline values: CDR1 MGHDK, CDR2 SYGVNS. V was clipped by 7 bases and J by 2 bases; unmatched bases: 8. The CDR3 contains 14 residues. CDR3 sequence: CASIEGTGAYEQYF. The CDR3 DNA reads TGTGCCAGCATCGAGGGTACAGGGGCCTACGAGCAGTACTTC.

The J gene is TRBJ1-6, the V gene TRBV6-5; 7 nucleotides match TRBD1. In germline, CDR1 is MNHEY, CDR2 SVGAGI. The length of the CDR3 is 14 residues. V shed 6 bases and J 10 bases; nucleotides not matched to a gene: 9. This CDR3 is CASSIGTAESPLHF. The DNA for the CDR3 is TGTGCCAGCAGCATAGGGACAGCCGAATCACCCCTCCACTTT.

This chain links TRBV28 with TRBJ1-6; D is undetermined. V shed 7 bases and J shed 2 bases, with 6 bases lying between them. Looked up from germline, CDR1 is MDHEN and CDR2 is SYDVKM. The CDR3 has 13 residues. CDR3 sequence reads: CASTGAYNSPLHF. CDR3 coding DNA: TGTGCCAGCACCGGGGCCTATAATTCACCCCTCCACTTT.

The chain has TRBV6-5 and TRBJ2-7; a possible D gene is TRBD2 (6 bases). The CDR3 covers 15 residues. Germline CDR1 is MNHEY and CDR2 is SVGAGI. Trimming cost V 6 bases and J 0 bases, with 15 bases left between them. The CDR3 region is CASRPGTQSSYEQYF. DNA for the CDR3: TGTGCCAGCAGGCCCGGGACTCAGAGCTCCTACGAGCAGTACTTC.

V is TRBV18 and J is TRBJ1-4, with a possible D match to TRBD1 (6 bases). The CDR3 is 14 amino acids. Trimming cost V 2 bases and J 8 bases, with 12 bases left between them. Looked up from germline, CDR1 is KGHSH and CDR2 is LQKENI. The CDR3 bases are TGTGCCAGCTCACCAGGACAGCCACGGGAAAAACTGTTTTTT. Protein product: CASSPGQPREKLFF.

V usage is TRBV7-2 and J usage is TRBJ2-1; TRBD2 is a possible D gene (5 bases). The germline V and J ends were trimmed by 5 bases and 0 bases, with 11 bases remaining between them. Germline V gene data show CDR1 as SGHTA and CDR2 as FQGNSA. The CDR3 is made up of 15 amino acids. The CDR3 reads CASSLDSYSYNEQFF. CDR3 DNA: TGTGCCAGCAGCCTGGACTCCTACTCCTACAATGAGCAGTTCTTC.

J is TRBJ1-1 and V is TRBV28, with 8 bases aligning to TRBD1. Germline V gives CDR1 MDHEN, CDR2 SYDVKM. CDR3 length: 15 amino acids. Trimming at V came to 5 bases and at J to 4 bases, leaving 9 bases not matched to a gene. CDR3: CASSTQDRVATEAFF. CDR3 sequence (DNA): TGTGCCAGCAGTACACAGGACAGGGTGGCCACTGAAGCTTTCTTT.

This sequence joins TRBV6-5 and TRBJ1-1, with D tentatively TRBD1 (6 bases). Trimming stripped 2 bases from V and 6 bases from J, with 13 bases between. Looked up from germline, CDR1 is MNHEY and CDR2 is SVGAGI. CDR3 length equals 14 residues. CDR3 bases: TGTGCCAGCAGTTACCCGGAACGACAGGCTGAAGCTTTCTTT. Amino acids: CASSYPERQAEAFF.

This chain joins TRBV9 and TRBJ1-2; the D gene is possibly TRBD1 (6 bases). CDR1 is SGDLS and CDR2 is YYNGEE in the germline V gene. The CDR3 spans 18 residues. Trimming removed 0 bases at V and 0 bases at J, with 18 bases between. CDR3: CASSVGGTGSLANYGYTF. The CDR3 bases are TGTGCCAGCAGCGTAGGGGGAACAGGGTCGTTAGCTAACTATGGCTACACCTTC.

The chain uses TRBV19 and TRBJ1-5, with TRBD1 identical over 8 bases. The CDR3 spans 15 residues. In germline, CDR1 is LNHDA, CDR2 SQIVND (reference sequence). J was trimmed by 2 bases and V by 4 bases; bases with no gene match: 4. CDR3: CASSNGQGGNQPQHF. The CDR3 DNA reads as TGTGCCAGTAGTAATGGACAGGGAGGCAATCAGCCCCAGCATTTT.

V usage is TRBV3-1 (or the pseudogene TRBV3-2) and J usage is TRBJ1-6, with 9 bases identical to TRBD1. J lost 5 bases, V lost 1 base, and 3 bases had no gene match. CDR3 length equals 16 residues. Germline V gives CDR1 LGHDT, CDR2 YNNKEL (reference sequence). CDR3 nucleotides: TGTGCCAGCAGCCAAGTCGGGGACAGGGATAATTCACCCCTCCACTTT. Its protein product is CASSQVGDRDNSPLHF.

This clone was detected only a few times. The chain carries TRBV5-1 and TRBJ1-2, with D possibly TRBD1 on 5 matching bases. With 0 bases removed from V and 6 bases from J, the gap between germline ends came to 12 bases. This CDR3 region has 14 residues. Germline assignment: CDR1 SGHRS and CDR2 YFSETQ. As DNA, the CDR3 is TGCGCCAGCAGCTTGGAACTGACAGTTCATGGCTACACCTTC. It encodes CASSLELTVHGYTF.

The chain employs TRBV5-4 and TRBJ2-1; D not certain. Deletions cut 2 bases from V and 6 bases from J, with 6 bases between. Germline CDR1 and CDR2: SGHNT and YYREEE (reference sequence). The CDR3 sequence is 12 residues long. Here the CDR3 DNA reads TGTGCCAGCAGCTTTCGGAGCAATGAGCAGTTCTTC. This codes for CASSFRSNEQFF.

The CDR3 region is CASTRTGQPNTEAFF. Here the CDR3 DNA reads TGTGCCAGCACCAGAACCGGACAGCCGAACACTGAAGCTTTCTTT. This chain joins TRBV2 and TRBJ1-1; TRBD1 might be the D (6 bases). V lost 7 bases and J lost 1, with 16 bases in between. The germline V gene has CDR1 SNHLY and CDR2 FYNNEI. The CDR3 totals 15 residues.

The chain employs TRBV5-4 and TRBJ1-4; TRBD1 aligns across 9 bases. The germline V gene has CDR1 SGHNT and CDR2 YYREEE (reference sequence). The CDR3 consists of 16 residues. Trimming took 4 bases from V and 4 from J; bases not matched to a gene: 8. The CDR3 DNA follows: TGTGCCAGCAGCGTCGGACAGGGGCCCGTTAATGAAAAACTGTTTTTT. Its translation: CASSVGQGPVNEKLFF.

The chain joins TRBV28 to TRBJ2-7; D may be TRBD2 (5 bases). The CDR3 is made up of 15 amino acids. Between the trimmed V and J ends, which lost 8 bases and 3 bases, there was a span of 20 bases. CDR1 is MDHEN, CDR2 SYDVKM, per germline. CDR3 coding DNA: TGTGCCAGCGGACCGTTTAGGTCGGGAAACTACGAGCAGTACTTC. This encodes CASGPFRSGNYEQYF.

The V call is TRBV29-1, the J call TRBJ1-1; D is ambiguous. CDR3 length: 13 amino acids. The V end lost 5 bases, the J end lost 0 bases, and 10 bases lay between the germline ends. Germline CDR1 reads SQVTM; CDR2 reads ANQGSEA. The CDR3 protein is CSVTLSMNTEAFF. In DNA form, the CDR3 reads TGCAGCGTTACATTGTCCATGAACACTGAAGCTTTCTTT.

The gene calls are TRBV9 and TRBJ1-6; D ambiguous. Germline-derived CDR1 and CDR2 are SGDLS and YYNGEE. The CDR3 sequence is 15 residues long. V was shortened by 0 bases and J by 6 bases, with 10 bases between the two germline ends. The CDR3 loop is CASSVGSESNSPLHF. The CDR3 coding sequence is TGTGCCAGCAGCGTAGGGTCAGAAAGTAATTCACCCCTCCACTTT.